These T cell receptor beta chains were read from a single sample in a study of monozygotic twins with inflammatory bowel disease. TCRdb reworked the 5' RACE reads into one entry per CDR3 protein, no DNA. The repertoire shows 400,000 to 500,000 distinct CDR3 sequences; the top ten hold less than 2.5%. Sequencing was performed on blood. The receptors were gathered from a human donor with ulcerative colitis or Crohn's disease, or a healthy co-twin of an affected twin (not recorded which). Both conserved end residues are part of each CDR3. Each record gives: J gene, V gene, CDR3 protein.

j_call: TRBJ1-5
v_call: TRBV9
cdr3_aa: CASSADGHQPQHF

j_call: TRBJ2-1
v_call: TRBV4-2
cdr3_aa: CASSQDPALNEQFF

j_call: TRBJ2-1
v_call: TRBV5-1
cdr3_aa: CASSVSGISYNEQFF

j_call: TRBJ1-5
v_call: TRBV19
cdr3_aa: CASTASWGGNQPQHF

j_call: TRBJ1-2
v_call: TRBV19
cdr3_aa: CASATYRVPGYGYTF

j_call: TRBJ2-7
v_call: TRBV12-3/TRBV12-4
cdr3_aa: CASTTTGSREQYF

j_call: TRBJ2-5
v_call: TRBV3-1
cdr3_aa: CASSQVTSGSETQYF

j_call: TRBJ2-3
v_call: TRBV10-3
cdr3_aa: CAISEGATTTDTQYF

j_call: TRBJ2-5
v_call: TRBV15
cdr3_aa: CATSRGLSQETQYF

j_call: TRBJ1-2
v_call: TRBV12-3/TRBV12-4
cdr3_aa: CASSYGFEGHTF

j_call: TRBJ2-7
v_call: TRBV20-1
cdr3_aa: CSARAAWQPYEQYF

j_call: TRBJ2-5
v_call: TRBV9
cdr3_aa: CASSGRGLAGETQYF

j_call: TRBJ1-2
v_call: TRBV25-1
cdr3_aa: CASSDYPGGSYGYTF

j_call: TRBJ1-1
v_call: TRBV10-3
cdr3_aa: CAISESTGEAFF

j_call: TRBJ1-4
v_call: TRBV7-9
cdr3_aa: CASSAYGGANEKLFF

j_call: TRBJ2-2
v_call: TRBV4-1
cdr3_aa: CASSPATTNTGELFF

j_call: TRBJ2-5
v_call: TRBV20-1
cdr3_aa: CSARVQGQETQYF

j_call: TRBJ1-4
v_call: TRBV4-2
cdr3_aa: CASTPSAGTGGEKLFF

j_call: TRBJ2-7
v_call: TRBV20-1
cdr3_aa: CSARPLAGASYEQYF

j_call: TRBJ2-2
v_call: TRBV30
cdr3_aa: CAWSITGELFF

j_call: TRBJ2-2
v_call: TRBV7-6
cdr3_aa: CASSLAAGTGELFF

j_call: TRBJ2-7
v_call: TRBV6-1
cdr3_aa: CASSTFFSRGKGQYF

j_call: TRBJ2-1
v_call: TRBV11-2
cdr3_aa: CASSPQRTSGVYNEQFF

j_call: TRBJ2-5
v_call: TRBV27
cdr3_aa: CASSSHSGGPKETQYF

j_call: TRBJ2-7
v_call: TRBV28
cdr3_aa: CATQPPTKEQYF

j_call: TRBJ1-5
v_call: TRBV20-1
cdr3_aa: CSAIRTGNQPQHF

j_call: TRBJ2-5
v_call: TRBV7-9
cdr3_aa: CASSRTSGAQETQYF

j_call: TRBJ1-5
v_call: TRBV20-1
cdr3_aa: CSARDRGRQGLNQPQHF

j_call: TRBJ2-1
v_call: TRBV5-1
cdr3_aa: CASSLAVLAGADEQFF

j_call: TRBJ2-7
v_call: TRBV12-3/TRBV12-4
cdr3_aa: CASSAGLIYEQYF

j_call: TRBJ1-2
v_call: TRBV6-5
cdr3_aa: CASRSPAGYGYTF

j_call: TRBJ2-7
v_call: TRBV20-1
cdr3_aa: CSARDPTSGGYEQYF

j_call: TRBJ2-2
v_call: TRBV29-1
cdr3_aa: CSVRWGGSGELFF

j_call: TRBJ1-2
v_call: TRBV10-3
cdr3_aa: CAISPRQDSNYGYTF

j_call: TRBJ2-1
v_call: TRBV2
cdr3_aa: CASSPQGPISPLKKFF

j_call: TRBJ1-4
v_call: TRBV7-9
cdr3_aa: CASSRPQEGEKLFF

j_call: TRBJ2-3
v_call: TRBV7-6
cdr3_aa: CASSLAQAGGPTDTQYF

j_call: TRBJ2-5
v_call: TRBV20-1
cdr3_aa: CSARGTLMYSQETQYF

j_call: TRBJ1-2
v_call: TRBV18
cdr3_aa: CASSPSIPIGYTF

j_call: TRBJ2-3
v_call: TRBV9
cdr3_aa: CASSASTGPGYDTQYF

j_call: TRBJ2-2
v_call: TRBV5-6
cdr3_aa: CASSDLAVANTGELFF

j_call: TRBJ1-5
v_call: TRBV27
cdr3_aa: CASSFLQTVTISNQPQHF

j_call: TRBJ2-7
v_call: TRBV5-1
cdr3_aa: CASSGGGMGEQYF

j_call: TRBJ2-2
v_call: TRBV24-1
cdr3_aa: CATSSSGIGGELFF

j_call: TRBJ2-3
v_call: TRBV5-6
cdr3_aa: CASSQFFRVDTQYF

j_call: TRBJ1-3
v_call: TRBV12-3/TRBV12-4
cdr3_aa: CASSSYRDLATGNTIYF

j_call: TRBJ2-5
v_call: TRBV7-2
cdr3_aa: CASSLGRGSQETQYF

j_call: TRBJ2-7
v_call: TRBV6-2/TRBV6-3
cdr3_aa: CASSYSVRTGGREQYF

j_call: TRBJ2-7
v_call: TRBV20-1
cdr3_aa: CSAKGTVYEQYF

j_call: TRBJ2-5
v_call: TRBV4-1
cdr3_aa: CASSRGDRQETQYF

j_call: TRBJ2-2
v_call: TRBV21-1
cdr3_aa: CASSKKGTGIALGAGELFF

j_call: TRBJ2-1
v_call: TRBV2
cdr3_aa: CASLAGYSHNEQFF

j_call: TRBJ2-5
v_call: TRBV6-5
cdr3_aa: CASSYPRVGETQYF

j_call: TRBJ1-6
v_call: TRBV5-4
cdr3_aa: CASSLPGRDTPLHF